This is a list of T cell receptor beta chains from one sample in a study of neurological immune-mediated disorders. TCRdb re-called the 5' RACE reads through MiXCR, storing one row per CDR3 protein. The sample includes 20,000 or so distinct CDR3 sequences, roughly 2.6% of them seen just once. The material sequenced was PBMCs. Receptor source: a woman younger than 30 with multiple sclerosis. CDR3s include the opening cysteine and the closing phenylalanine or tryptophan. Fields, in order: V gene, CDR3 protein.

TRBV10-1	CASKAWENTEAFF
TRBV9	CASSGVTGSYEQYF
TRBV18	CASSPSGQGNYNEQFF
TRBV10-3	CAISENRVDNSPLHF
TRBV5-1	CASSPLVAGGSDTQYF
TRBV24-1	CATSDLDLLLGLGYF
TRBV3-1	CASSTVQQGSNEQFF
TRBV7-2	CASTRGNEQFF
TRBV3-1	CASSQGGSPFYEQYF
TRBV10-3	CAISGYLEAFF
TRBV20-1	CSATEGGYTGELFF
TRBV14	CASSQNRANEAFF
TRBV5-1	CASSYLSGAVTEAFF
TRBV6-1	CASSDPGNEQFF
TRBV7-6	CASSPGQGYGANVLTF
TRBV28	CASIPPLGSSLGGYEQYF
TRBV20-1	CSARDREHYNEQFF
TRBV5-1	CASSFTGTSYEQYF
TRBV25-1	CASSNYRGMSEAFF
TRBV20-1	CSALNVETQYF
TRBV20-1	CSARGPGLAGPGETQYF
TRBV12-3/TRBV12-4	CASSLKFGQLSGNTIYF
TRBV7-6	CASSPGQGAETQYF
TRBV5-1	CASTRQGENNEQFF
TRBV6-5	CASSTRDTQYF
TRBV5-1	CASSKNTEAFF
TRBV3-1	CASHTAGTPYNEQFF
TRBV3-1	CASSLSSPGTQGYTF
TRBV20-1	CSARRAQGSGANVLTF
TRBV3-1	CASSQKRGTYGTEAFF
TRBV2	CASRLTPQGAKGYTF
TRBV25-1	CASSVAGGEKLFF
TRBV20-1	CSARSTQGLNTEAFF
TRBV5-1	CASSIGVSRTEAFF
TRBV12-3/TRBV12-4	CASRRGGGTDTQYF
TRBV5-1	CASSEQGGKVGELFF
TRBV10-3	CAISDRDRELNEQFF
TRBV12-5	CASGLAGEETQYF
TRBV20-1	CSARPSTQETQYF
TRBV10-2	CASSWSAYQETQYF
TRBV13	CASSLVGQETQYF
TRBV5-1	CASSLGGRQGNTIYF
TRBV20-1	CSAREPGTLAFF
TRBV29-1	CSVAGGSGKNNEQFF
TRBV2	CASSDIGNTEAFF
TRBV3-1	CASSQPGGGKPYEQYF
TRBV27	CASSLRTGDGATNEKLFF
TRBV20-1	CSARDGGGNQPQHF
TRBV20-1	CSANQGAESPLHF
TRBV6-6	CATGDGGYTF
TRBV12-3/TRBV12-4	CASSPGLGGKLFF
TRBV20-1	CSARDWDREGTEAFF
TRBV7-9	CASSLVSGWIYEQYF